Included here is one T cell receptor beta chain sequence, with context. What it binds is not known. The entry originates in a study of cytomegalovirus exposure and HLA in healthy donors. J gave up 0 bases and V 8 bases, and 5 bases lay outside the gene matches. Germline V lookup: CDR1 MNHEY, CDR2 SVGAGI. The CDR3 totals 14 residues. Study-level results: Analysis was carried out at a later point, and it linked a missense DCLRE1C variant to TCR beta V- and J-gene trimming.

With 60 Vbeta and 13 Jbeta primers, the PCR was carried out. Original processing methods: An analysis that came later counted approximately 76 million unique TCR beta chains, approximately 10 million shared. Data came from immunoSEQ multiplex PCR; TCRdb stores just in-frame clones and leaves some out. V and J calls and clone size are those listed in that table; D and trimming were worked out from the DNA. The sample lists about 140,000 clones, approximately 10% occurring once. Donors were ostensibly healthy at sampling, although undocumented immune exposures were probable. Sequencing was carried out using PBMCs. The chain combines TRBV6-5 with TRBJ2-7; 9 nucleotides line up with TRBD2. The clonotype comes from a middle-aged woman in good health and CMV-seropositive. The CDR3, as DNA: TGTGCCAGCGCGGGGGGGTTCACCTCCTACGAGCAGTACTTC. The encoded protein is CASAGGFTSYEQYF.